The 20 T cell receptor beta chains below were found in one sample sequenced in a study of shared clonotypes between healthy human individuals. Terminally differentiated effector memory CD45RA+ cells were excluded from the naive CD8 cells, which were CD45RO-negative and positively selected for CCR7. Sequencing was performed with immunoSEQ multiplex PCR; in TCRdb, only in-frame clones are kept and a portion is missing. The data contain about 2.1 million clones, approximately 94% of them seen just once; the ten biggest clones take up roughly 1.7%. Sequenced sample: naive CD8+ T cells from PBMCs. The receptors here all came from a man younger than 30 in good health. Some clones in this sample may be carry-over from other donors' samples.

The J gene is TRBJ1-3, the V gene TRBV6-1, with unresolved D. The CDR3 is 15 amino acids. Germline lookup yields CDR1 MNHNS and CDR2 SASEGT. Trimming pared 1 base from V and 2 bases from J, leaving 9 bases between. CDR3 nucleotide sequence: TGTGCCAGCAGTGAAGTGGCGGGGACTGGAAACACCATATATTTT. Translation gives CASSEVAGTGNTIYF.

This rearrangement joins TRBV6-5 to TRBJ1-1, with D hard to call. This CDR3 is 14 amino acids long. Germline CDR1 MNHEY, CDR2 SVGAGI. V was trimmed by 7 bases and J by 1 base, leaving 13 bases between them. The DNA for the CDR3 is TGTGCCAGCACCCAGAACGACGGGAACACTGAAGCTTTCTTT. It specifies CASTQNDGNTEAFF.

The chain is built from TRBV27 and TRBJ1-4; D call uncertain. V lost 3 bases and J 4 bases, leaving 9 bases between the germline ends. CDR3 length equals 14 residues. Germline values: CDR1 MNHEY, CDR2 SMNVEV (reference sequence). CDR3 nucleotides: TGTGCCAGCAGTTTTCTTAGATTTAATGAAAAACTGTTTTTT. Translating it yields CASSFLRFNEKLFF.

The chain has TRBV7-9 and TRBJ2-5; 9 bases line up with TRBD2. The CDR3 sequence is 16 residues long. J lost 1 base, V lost 1 base, and 4 bases had no gene match. CDR1 and CDR2 from the germline V gene are SEHNR and FQNEAQ (reference sequence). CDR3: CASSLGGGRAQETQYF. The CDR3 DNA follows: TGTGCCAGCAGCTTAGGGGGCGGGAGGGCCCAAGAGACCCAGTACTTC.

The chain links TRBV28 to TRBJ2-1; tentatively, D is TRBD1 or TRBD2 (5 bases each). The length of the CDR3 is 16 residues. From germline, CDR1 is MDHEN and CDR2 SYDVKM. Trimming took 7 bases from V and 5 from J, leaving 21 bases between them. CDR3 in DNA: TGTGCCAGCACAACTCGGGGACGGCTGATACACAATGAGCAGTTCTTC. Translation gives CASTTRGRLIHNEQFF.

This chain joins TRBV5-4 and TRBJ2-3, with D perhaps matching TRBD1 or TRBD2 (5 bases each). V gave up 0 bases and J gave up 2 bases, with 13 bases separating them. Germline-derived CDR1 and CDR2 are SGHNT and YYREEE (reference sequence). The length of the CDR3 is 16 residues. The CDR3 DNA reads as TGTGCCAGCAGCTTGGCCCGGGGCGGAACCACAGATACGCAGTATTTT. Encoded protein: CASSLARGGTTDTQYF.

CDR3 residues: CASMPVGSSYEQYF. As DNA, the CDR3 is TGTGCCAGCATGCCAGTGGGAAGCTCCTACGAGCAGTACTTC. V is TRBV7-2 and J is TRBJ2-7; D unresolved. This CDR3 is 14 amino acids long. Trimming took off 7 bases at V and 0 bases at J, with 13 bases between the two ends. Germline V gives CDR1 SGHTA, CDR2 FQGNSA.

This clone was observed a single time. The rearrangement links TRBV4-1 to TRBJ1-4; D gene unclear. Germline CDR1 reads MGHRA; CDR2 reads YSYEKL. Trimming stripped 4 bases from V and 0 bases from J, with 9 bases between. CDR3 size: 15 residues. The CDR3 sequence is CASSPPTATNEKLFF. CDR3 sequence (DNA): TGCGCCAGCAGCCCCCCCACAGCAACTAATGAAAAACTGTTTTTT.

The chain combines TRBV4-3 with TRBJ2-7; 7 bases are a match to TRBD2. The CDR3 runs to 15 residues. Germline V CDR1 and CDR2: LGHNA, YSLEER. V shed 0 bases and J 4 bases; nucleotides not matched to a gene: 6. For the CDR3, the DNA is TGCGCCAGCAGCCAAGACATGACGGGGGGATACGAGCAGTACTTC. Its protein is CASSQDMTGGYEQYF.

V gene TRBV7-8 combines with J gene TRBJ1-2; tentative D call: TRBD1 (5 bases). There are 15 residues in the CDR3. Germline V gives CDR1 SGHVS, CDR2 FQNEAQ. The V and J ends lost 4 bases and 0 bases respectively, with 12 bases between them. DNA for the CDR3: TGTGCCAGCAGCTCCGGGGACGGAGCTAACTATGGCTACACCTTC. This translates into CASSSGDGANYGYTF.

The chain employs TRBV28 and TRBJ1-5; D is ambiguous. This CDR3 spans 16 amino acids. Trimming removed 4 bases at V and 0 bases at J, with 13 bases between. Germline V gene lookup returns CDR1 MDHEN and CDR2 SYDVKM. CDR3 protein: CASSSLWSFSNQPQHF. CDR3 nucleotide sequence: TGTGCCAGCAGTTCCCTGTGGTCGTTTAGCAATCAGCCCCAGCATTTT. The entire variable domain, with the rest obtained from reference TRBV28 and TRBJ1-5, is as follows: DVKVTQSSRYLVKRTGEKVFLECVQDMDHENMFWYRQDPGLGLRLIYFSYDVKMKEKGDIPEGYSVSREKKERFSLILESASTNQTSMYLCASSSLWSFSNQPQHFGDGTRLSIL.

V gene TRBV4-2 combines with J gene TRBJ2-7; TRBD1 or TRBD2 may be the D gene (5 bases each). The CDR3 runs to 18 residues. CDR1 and CDR2 from the germline V gene are LGHNA and YNFKEQ. V was shortened by 0 bases and J by 0 bases, with 18 bases between the two germline ends. The CDR3 sequence: CASSQDMGLLGSSYEQYF. The CDR3 DNA sequence: TGTGCCAGCAGCCAAGATATGGGGCTACTAGGTTCCTCCTACGAGCAGTACTTC.

CDR3 bases: TGTGCCAGCAGCCTACTACCTAGCGGGAGCTACACCGGGGAGCTGTTTTTT. Translating it yields CASSLLPSGSYTGELFF. V gene TRBV7-9 combines with J gene TRBJ2-2; 10 bases align to TRBD2. This CDR3 region has 17 residues. Trimming at V came to 5 bases and at J to 3 bases, leaving 9 bases not matched to a gene. Germline loops: CDR1 SEHNR, CDR2 FQNEAQ (reference sequence).

The V call is TRBV10-2, the J call TRBJ2-7; D is unclear. The CDR3 contains 11 residues. Trimming stripped 2 bases from V and 4 bases from J, with 3 bases between. Germline-derived CDR1 and CDR2 are WSHSY and SAAADI. The CDR3 DNA reads as TGCGCCAGCAGTGAGGCGTACGAGCAGTACTTC. Translation gives CASSEAYEQYF.

V is TRBV19 and J is TRBJ1-2; D not resolved. Germline V gene lookup returns CDR1 LNHDA and CDR2 SQIVND (reference sequence). The ends were cut back, 6 bases at V and 6 bases at J, with 26 bases in the middle. The CDR3 is 17 residues long. The DNA for the CDR3 is TGTGCCAGTAGCAAACTCTCTATCACGGACGGGCTCGATGGCTACACCTTC. Amino acids: CASSKLSITDGLDGYTF.

On this clone: Other DNA sequences in this sample translate to the same CDR3. The chain combines TRBV5-1 with TRBJ2-7; a weak D match, TRBD2 (5 bases). This CDR3 has 14 amino acids. Trimming cost V 3 bases and J 2 bases, with 12 bases left between them. Germline V gene sequence: CDR1 SGHRS, CDR2 YFSETQ. Here the CDR3 DNA reads TGCGCCAGCAGCTCAAGAGACGGGACCTACGAGCAGTACTTC. Translated: CASSSRDGTYEQYF.

This clone showed up just once. The V and J genes are TRBV5-6 and TRBJ1-4; D gene ambiguous. The V and J ends lost 3 bases and 4 bases respectively, with 10 bases between them. There are 14 residues in the CDR3. Germline V gives CDR1 SGHDT, CDR2 YYEEEE. CDR3 in DNA: TGTGCCAGCAGCTCCTGGGCCCTTAATGAAAAACTGTTTTTT. Translating it yields CASSSWALNEKLFF.

This chain uses TRBV7-9 with TRBJ1-2, with no clear D. The germline gives CDR1 SEHNR, CDR2 FQNEAQ (reference sequence). V dropped 5 bases and J dropped 1 base, with 14 bases sitting between them. This CDR3 spans 15 amino acids. The CDR3 bases are TGTGCCAGCAGCCCACGGATAAGCCTTAACTATGGCTACACCTTC. Translation gives CASSPRISLNYGYTF.

The rearrangement uses TRBV25-1 and TRBJ2-7; D might be TRBD2 (5 bases). V was clipped by 7 bases and J by 7 bases, with 17 bases between them. CDR1 is MGHDK, CDR2 SYGVNS, per germline. The CDR3 is 13 amino acids. The CDR3 bases are TGTGCCAGCACCGCGGGCCGATACTTAGAGCAGTACTTC. As protein: CASTAGRYLEQYF.

Of note for this clone: This may come from a read error, since a much larger clone is one base off. Other DNA sequences within the sample encode an identical CDR3. The J gene is TRBJ2-7, the V gene TRBV11-2; 7 nucleotides agree with TRBD1. There are 11 residues in the CDR3. Germline lookup yields CDR1 SGHAT and CDR2 FQNNGV. V trimming: 4 bases; J trimming: 6 bases; junction bases outside the gene matches: 0. The CDR3 bases are TGTGCCAGCAGCTCAGGGGGCGAGCAGTACTTC. This encodes CASSSGGEQYF.